This T cell receptor beta chain comes out of a study of blood T cell repertoires in COVID-19. Turning to the study itself: COVID-19 samples, acute and convalescent, were from the United States, Italy and Spain. PBMCs, B-cell-depleted T cells, or T cells were the source of the cDNA or gDNA that made up the material.

How the authors handled the data: Estimation of nucleated cell counts relied on the amplification of reference gene primers. Libraries were prepared by immunoSEQ multiplex PCR; TCRdb keeps only in-frame clonotypes and omits some of them. V and J calls and clone size are those listed in that table; D and trimming were worked out from the DNA. The data hold approximately 250,000 clones, with roughly nine tenths observed a single time. Germline V gene lookup returns CDR1 SGHRS and CDR2 YFSETQ. After removal of 2 bases from V and 6 bases from J, the junction contained 11 bases not matched to a gene. This CDR3 contains 17 residues.

This rearrangement joins TRBV5-1 to TRBJ2-1, with TRBD2 matching 10 bases. The receptor's source is a woman aged 60-75 years who had recovered from COVID-19. Sequencing was carried out using peripheral blood. CDR3 amino acids: CASSLRNSGGATNEQFF. Here the CDR3 DNA reads TGCGCCAGCAGCTTACGAAACAGCGGGGGGGCCACCAATGAGCAGTTCTTC.